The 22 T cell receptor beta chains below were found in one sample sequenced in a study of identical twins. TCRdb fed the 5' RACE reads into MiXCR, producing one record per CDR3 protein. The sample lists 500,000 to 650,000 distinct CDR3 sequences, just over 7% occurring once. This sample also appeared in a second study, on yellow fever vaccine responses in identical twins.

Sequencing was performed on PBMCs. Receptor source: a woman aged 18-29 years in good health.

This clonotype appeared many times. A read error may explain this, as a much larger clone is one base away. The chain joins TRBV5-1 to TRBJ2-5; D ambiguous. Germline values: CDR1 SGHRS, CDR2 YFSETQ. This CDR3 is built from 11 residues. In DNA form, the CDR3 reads TGCGCCAGCAGCTCCCAAAAGACCCAGTACTTC. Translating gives CASSSQKTQYF.

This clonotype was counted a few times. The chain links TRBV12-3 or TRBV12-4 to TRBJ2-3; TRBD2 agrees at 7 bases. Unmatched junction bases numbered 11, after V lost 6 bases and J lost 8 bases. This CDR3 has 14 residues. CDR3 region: CASRVAGSPGTQYF. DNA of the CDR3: TGTGCCAGCAGGGTAGCGGGTTCCCCGGGTACGCAGTATTTT.

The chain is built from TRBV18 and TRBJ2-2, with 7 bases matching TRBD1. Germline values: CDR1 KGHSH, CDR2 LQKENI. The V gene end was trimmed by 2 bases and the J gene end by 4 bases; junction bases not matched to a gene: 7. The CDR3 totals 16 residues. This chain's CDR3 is CASSPMGTARTGELFF. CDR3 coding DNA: TGTGCCAGCTCACCAATGGGGACAGCCCGCACCGGGGAGCTGTTTTTT.

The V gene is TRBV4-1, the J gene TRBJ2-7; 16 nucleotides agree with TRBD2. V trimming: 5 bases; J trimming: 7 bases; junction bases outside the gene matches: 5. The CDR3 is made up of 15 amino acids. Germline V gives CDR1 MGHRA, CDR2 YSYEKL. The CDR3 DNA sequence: TGCGCCAGCAGCAAAGGGACTAGCGGGAGGGAGGAGCAGTACTTC. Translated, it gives CASSKGTSGREEQYF.

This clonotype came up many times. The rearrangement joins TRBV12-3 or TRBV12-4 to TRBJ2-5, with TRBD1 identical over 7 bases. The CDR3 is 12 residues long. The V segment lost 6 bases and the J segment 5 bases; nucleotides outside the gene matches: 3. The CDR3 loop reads CASRTGEETQYF. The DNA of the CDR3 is TGTGCCAGCAGAACAGGGGAGGAGACCCAGTACTTC.

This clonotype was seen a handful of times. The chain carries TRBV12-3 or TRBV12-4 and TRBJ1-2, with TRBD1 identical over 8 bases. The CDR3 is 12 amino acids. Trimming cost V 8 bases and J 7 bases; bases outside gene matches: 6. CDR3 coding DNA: TGTGCCAGCGCGCAAGGGACAGGTGGCTACACCTTC. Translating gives CASAQGTGGYTF.

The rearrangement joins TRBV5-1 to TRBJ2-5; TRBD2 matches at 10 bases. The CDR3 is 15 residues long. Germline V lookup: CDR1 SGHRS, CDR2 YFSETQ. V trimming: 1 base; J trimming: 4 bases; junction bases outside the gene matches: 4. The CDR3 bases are TGCGCCAGCAGCTTGACGGCTAGCGGGGGAGAGACCCAGTACTTC. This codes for CASSLTASGGETQYF.

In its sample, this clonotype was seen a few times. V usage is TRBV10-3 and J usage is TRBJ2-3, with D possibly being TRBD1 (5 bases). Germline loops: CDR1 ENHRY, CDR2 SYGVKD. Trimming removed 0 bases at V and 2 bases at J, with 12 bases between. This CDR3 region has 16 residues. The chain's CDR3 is CAISESQGKYTDTQYF. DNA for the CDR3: TGTGCCATCAGTGAGTCTCAGGGCAAATACACAGATACGCAGTATTTT.

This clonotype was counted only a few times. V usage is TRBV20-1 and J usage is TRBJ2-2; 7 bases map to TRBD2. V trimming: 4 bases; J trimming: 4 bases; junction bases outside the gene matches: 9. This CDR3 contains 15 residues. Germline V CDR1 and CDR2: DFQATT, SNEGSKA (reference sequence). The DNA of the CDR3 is TGCAGTGCTACCCCCGGGGGGTTGGGCACCGGGGAGCTGTTTTTT. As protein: CSATPGGLGTGELFF.

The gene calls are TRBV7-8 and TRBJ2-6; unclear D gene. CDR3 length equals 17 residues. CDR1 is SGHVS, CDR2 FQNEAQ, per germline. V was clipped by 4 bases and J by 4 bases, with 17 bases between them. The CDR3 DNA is TGTGCCAGCAGCTCAAATAGTATTACCTCCGGGGCCAACGTCCTGACTTTC. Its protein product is CASSSNSITSGANVLTF.

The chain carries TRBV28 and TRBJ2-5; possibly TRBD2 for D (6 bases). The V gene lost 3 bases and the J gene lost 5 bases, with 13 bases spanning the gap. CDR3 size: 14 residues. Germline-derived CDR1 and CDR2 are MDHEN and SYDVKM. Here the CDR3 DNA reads TGTGCCAGCAGTTTTAGGGACTTCGGGGAGACCCAGTACTTC. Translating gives CASSFRDFGETQYF.

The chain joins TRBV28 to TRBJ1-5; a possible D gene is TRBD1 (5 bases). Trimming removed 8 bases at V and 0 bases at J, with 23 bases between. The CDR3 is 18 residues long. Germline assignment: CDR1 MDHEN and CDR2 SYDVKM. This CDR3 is CASWPDTIPIDSNQPQHF. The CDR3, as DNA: TGTGCCAGCTGGCCGGACACCATCCCGATCGATAGCAATCAGCCCCAGCATTTT.

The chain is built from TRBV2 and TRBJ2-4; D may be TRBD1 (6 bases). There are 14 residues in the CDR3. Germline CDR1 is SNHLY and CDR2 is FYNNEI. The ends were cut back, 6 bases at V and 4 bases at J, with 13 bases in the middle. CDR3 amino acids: CASRPEGGKNIQYF. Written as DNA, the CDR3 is TGTGCCAGCAGACCCGAAGGGGGTAAAAACATTCAGTACTTC.

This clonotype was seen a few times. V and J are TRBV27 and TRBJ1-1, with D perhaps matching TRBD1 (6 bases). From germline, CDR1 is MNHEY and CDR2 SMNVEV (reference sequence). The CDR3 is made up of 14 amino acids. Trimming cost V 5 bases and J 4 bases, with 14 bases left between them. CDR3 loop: CASSTRTRGTEAFF. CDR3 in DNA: TGTGCCAGCAGTACCAGGACCAGGGGCACTGAAGCTTTCTTT.

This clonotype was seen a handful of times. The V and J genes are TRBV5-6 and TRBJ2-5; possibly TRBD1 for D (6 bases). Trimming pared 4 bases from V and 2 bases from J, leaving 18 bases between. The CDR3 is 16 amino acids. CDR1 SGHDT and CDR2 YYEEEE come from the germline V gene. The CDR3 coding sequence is TGTGCCAGCAGCGAGGACTGGGGGCAAGGGCAAGAGACCCAGTACTTC. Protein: CASSEDWGQGQETQYF.

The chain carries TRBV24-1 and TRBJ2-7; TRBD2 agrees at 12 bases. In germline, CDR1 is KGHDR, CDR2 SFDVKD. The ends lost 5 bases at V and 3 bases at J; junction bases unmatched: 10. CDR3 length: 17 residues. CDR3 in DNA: TGTGCCACCAGTGCAATGCGTGGGACTAGCGGGTTCTACGAGCAGTACTTC. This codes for CATSAMRGTSGFYEQYF.

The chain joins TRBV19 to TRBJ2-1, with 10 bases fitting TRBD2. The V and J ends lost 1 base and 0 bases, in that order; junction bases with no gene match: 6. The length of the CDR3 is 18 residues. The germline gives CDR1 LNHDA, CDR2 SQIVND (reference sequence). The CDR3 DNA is TGTGCCAGTAGTATAGGGGCTAGCGGGGGCCTCTCCTACAATGAGCAGTTCTTC. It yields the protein CASSIGASGGLSYNEQFF.

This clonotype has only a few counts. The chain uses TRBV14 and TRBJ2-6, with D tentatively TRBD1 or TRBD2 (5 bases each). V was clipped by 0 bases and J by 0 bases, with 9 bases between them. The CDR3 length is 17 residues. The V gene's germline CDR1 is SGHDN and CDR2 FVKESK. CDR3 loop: CASSQDWGSSGANVLTF. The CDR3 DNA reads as TGTGCCAGCAGCCAAGATTGGGGGAGCTCTGGGGCCAACGTCCTGACTTTC.

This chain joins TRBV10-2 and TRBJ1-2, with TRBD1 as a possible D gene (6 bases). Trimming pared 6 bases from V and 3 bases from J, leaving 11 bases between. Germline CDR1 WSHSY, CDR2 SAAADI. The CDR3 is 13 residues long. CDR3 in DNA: TGCGCCAGCAGGCCAACAGGGCACTATGGCTACACCTTC. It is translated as CASRPTGHYGYTF.

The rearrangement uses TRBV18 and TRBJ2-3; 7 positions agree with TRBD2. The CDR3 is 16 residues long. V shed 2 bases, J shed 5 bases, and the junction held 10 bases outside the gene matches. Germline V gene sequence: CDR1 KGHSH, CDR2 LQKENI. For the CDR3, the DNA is TGTGCCAGCTCACCATGGTCTAGCGGCCTTCTAGATACGCAGTATTTT. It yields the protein CASSPWSSGLLDTQYF.

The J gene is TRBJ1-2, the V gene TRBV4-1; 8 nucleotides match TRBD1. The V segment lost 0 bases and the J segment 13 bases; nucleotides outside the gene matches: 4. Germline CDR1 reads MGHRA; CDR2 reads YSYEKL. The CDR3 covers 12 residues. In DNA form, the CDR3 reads TGCGCCAGCAGCCAAGAGGTGGGACAGGTCACCTTC. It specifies CASSQEVGQVTF.

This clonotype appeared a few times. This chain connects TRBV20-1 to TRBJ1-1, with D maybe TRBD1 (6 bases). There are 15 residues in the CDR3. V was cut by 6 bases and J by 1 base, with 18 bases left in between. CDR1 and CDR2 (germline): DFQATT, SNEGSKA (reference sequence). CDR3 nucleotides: TGCAGTGCCAACCCCCCGGGCAGGGGGAACACTGAAGCTTTCTTT. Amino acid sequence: CSANPPGRGNTEAFF.